Reported below is one T cell receptor (beta chain). This clone has just one count. Its antigen specificity is not known. One base away there is no much larger clone; base qualities are not given. Sequences KGHSH (CDR1) and LQKENI (CDR2) are obtained from the germline V gene. V is pared back by 3 bases and J by 6 bases, with 18 bases lying between the germline termini. The CDR3 spans 16 residues, from the cysteine through the phenylalanine. Only the CDR3 region is kept as DNA, spanning 48 bases read in frame from base 1. The data are from a study of blood T cell repertoires in COVID-19 (dated by TCRdb to the early 2020s). With respect to the entire study: Collaborator samples came from the United States, Italy and Spain and covered acute and convalescent phases of COVID-19. The samples were drawn from the first 160 participants of the ongoing ImmuneRACE study and from roughly 1,300 subjects provided by 6 global collaborators. The repertoires were released in a freely available public database intended as a resource for research on the immune response to SARS-CoV-2. The material from the prospective study consisted of cDNA or gDNA derived from T cells, B-cell-depleted T cells, or PBMCs. A de-identified subject ID, COVID-19 status, age in years and sex were almost always included in the sample metadata. Where available, HLA class I and class II types were taken from metadata supplied by the sample provider and were not determined by assay-based typing. The dataset comprised deeply sampled blood TCRbeta repertoires from subjects exposed to, actively infected with, or recovered from COVID-19.

TCRbeta CDR3 regions were amplified from genomic DNA using the immunoSEQ Assay, a bias-controlled multiplex PCR. The paper's data handling went like this. The number of nucleated cells in each sample was estimated from the amplification of reference gene primers within the assay. To quantify the absolute abundance of each unique TCRbeta CDR3 rearrangement, sequence reads were collapsed and filtered. For each sample, productive Simpson clonality was calculated as the square root of Simpson's diversity index across productive rearrangements. TCRdb provides this immuneACCESS table in a form limited to in-frame rearrangements. Some clones are lacking; in checked studies, under half of them reflect an unresolved V gene, and why the rest are absent is not known. For V, J and clone size, that table is used; D and trimming come from the DNA. The sample includes 190,000 or so clones, with roughly 86% observed a single time. The ten largest account for approximately 10% of the sample.

Enrolling through a virtual design, the prospective study's participants ranged in age from roughly 18 to 89 years and lived across more than 20 United States geographic areas. In the prospective study, participants were assigned to cohorts based on the clinical history participants reported in a screening survey and a study questionnaire. Mobile phlebotomists in the prospective study collected whole blood, serum and a nasopharyngeal or oropharyngeal swab from every participant. Prospective study participants could optionally give additional blood draws and questionnaires over an approximately 2-month period. Prospective study blood samples were shipped either frozen or at room temperature before DNA extraction. What the research found in general, with its limitations: Clinical and demographic metadata were provided uncurated, with the amount varying by source and participant.

The chain employs TRBV18 and TRBJ2-1, with TRBD2 tentatively as D gene (7 bases match). The receptor's source is a young man with acute COVID-19. The sequencing input was PBMCs or T cells enriched from blood (not recorded which). The DNA sequence reads TGTGCCAGCTCACCCCCTGTTATGGGGGGGCGCAATGAGCAGTTCTTC. This gives the protein CASSPPVMGGRNEQFF.